This is a list of T cell receptor beta chains from one sample in a study of cytomegalovirus exposure and HLA in healthy donors. The table came from immunoSEQ multiplex PCR; TCRdb's copy has only in-frame clones and leaves some out. The sample features 65,000 to 80,000 clones, with roughly 7.4% in its top ten. The sample comprised PBMCs. The receptors come from a female donor in good health and CMV-seropositive. The CDR3 runs from the conserved cysteine through the conserved F or W. The D gene is left open where the match is weak.

D gene | J gene | CDR3 length | V gene | CDR3 DNA | CDR3 protein
TRBD1 | TRBJ2-7 | 16 | TRBV19 | TGTGCCAGTAGTATGGGCCTGGGGACAGGTAAATACGAGCAGTACTTC | CASSMGLGTGKYEQYF
TRBD1 | TRBJ2-7 | 16 | TRBV11-2 | TGTGCCAGCAGCCCCCTTGGAAGGACAGGGGGTTACGAGCAGTACTTC | CASSPLGRTGGYEQYF
TRBD2 | TRBJ2-7 | 16 | TRBV5-1 | TGCGCCAGCAGCTTAGCGGCTAGCGGGGGGAGCTACGAGCAGTACTTC | CASSLAASGGSYEQYF
TRBD1 | TRBJ1-2 | 14 | TRBV28 | TGTGCCAGCAGTTTTCTTCGAGGGGGCGGGGGCTACACCTTC | CASSFLRGGGGYTF
NA | TRBJ1-4 | 16 | TRBV11-2 | TGTGCCAGCAGCCGCGGACGGAGGGGCGATAATGAAAAACTGTTTTTT | CASSRGRRGDNEKLFF
TRBD1 | TRBJ1-1 | 16 | TRBV9 | TGTGCCAGCAGCGTAGGACAGGGCGAGAGGGTCACTGAAGCTTTCTTT | CASSVGQGERVTEAFF
NA | TRBJ2-3 | 13 | TRBV29-1 | TGCAGCGTTGGGGAGGCCCGGGGATATACGCAGTATTTT | CSVGEARGYTQYF
NA | TRBJ2-5 | 15 | TRBV5-6 | TGTGCCAGCAGTTTTATTGGAGGGCCGGGAGAGACCCAGTACTTC | CASSFIGGPGETQYF
NA | TRBJ1-3 | 13 | TRBV6-5 | TGTGCCAGCGTAGGTCGTAGGACACCCACCATATATTTT | CASVGRRTPTIYF
TRBD1 | TRBJ1-6 | 15 | TRBV6-5 | TGTGCCAGCAGTTCCGTGGGACAGGGGAATCCACCCCTCCACTTT | CASSSVGQGNPPLHF
TRBD2 | TRBJ2-1 | 14 | TRBV29-1 | TGCAGCGTTTTTGGGATTAGCGGGACCAATGAGCAGTTCTTC | CSVFGISGTNEQFF
TRBD1 | TRBJ2-1 | 14 | TRBV9 | TGTGCCAGCAGCGGCGGACAGGGGAGGAATGAGCAGTTCTTC | CASSGGQGRNEQFF
NA | TRBJ2-7 | 15 | TRBV5-4 | TGTGCCAGCAGCTTCTTAGGGCAGGGGACCTACGAGCAGTACTTC | CASSFLGQGTYEQYF
NA | TRBJ1-5 | 18 | TRBV21-1 | TGTGCCAGCAGCAAACCGGACAGGGGCAAAACTAGCGATCAGCCCCAGCATTTT | CASSKPDRGKTSDQPQHF
NA | TRBJ1-5 | 16 | TRBV18 | TGTGCCAGCTCACCAGGGGGGGCTTATAGCAATCAGCCCCAGCATTTT | CASSPGGAYSNQPQHF